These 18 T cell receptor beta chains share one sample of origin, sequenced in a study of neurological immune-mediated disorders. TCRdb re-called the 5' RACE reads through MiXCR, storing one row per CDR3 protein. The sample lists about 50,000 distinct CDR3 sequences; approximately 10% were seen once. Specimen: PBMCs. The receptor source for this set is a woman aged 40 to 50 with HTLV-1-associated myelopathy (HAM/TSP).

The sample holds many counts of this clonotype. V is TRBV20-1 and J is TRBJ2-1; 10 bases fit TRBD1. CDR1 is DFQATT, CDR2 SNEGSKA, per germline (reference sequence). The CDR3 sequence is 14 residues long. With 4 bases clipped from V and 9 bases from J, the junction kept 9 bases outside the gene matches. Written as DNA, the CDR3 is TGCAGTGCTATACCGGGACAGGGGAACCGTGAGCAGTTCTTC. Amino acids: CSAIPGQGNREQFF.

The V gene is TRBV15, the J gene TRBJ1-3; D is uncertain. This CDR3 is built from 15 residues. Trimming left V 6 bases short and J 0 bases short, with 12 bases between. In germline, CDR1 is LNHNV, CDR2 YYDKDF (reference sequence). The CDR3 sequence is CATSQRITSGNTIYF. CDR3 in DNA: TGTGCCACCAGTCAGAGAATCACCTCTGGAAACACCATATATTTT.

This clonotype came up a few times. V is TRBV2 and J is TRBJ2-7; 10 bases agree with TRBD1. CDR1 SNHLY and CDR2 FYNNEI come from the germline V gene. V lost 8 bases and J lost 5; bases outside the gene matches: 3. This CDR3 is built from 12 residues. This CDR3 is CASGQGVDEQYF. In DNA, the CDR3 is TGTGCCAGCGGACAGGGGGTTGACGAGCAGTACTTC.

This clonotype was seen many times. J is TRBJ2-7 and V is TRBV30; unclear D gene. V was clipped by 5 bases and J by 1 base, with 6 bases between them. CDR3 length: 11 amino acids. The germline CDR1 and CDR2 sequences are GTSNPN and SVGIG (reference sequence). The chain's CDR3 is CAWGKSYEQYF. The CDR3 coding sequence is TGTGCCTGGGGGAAATCCTACGAGCAGTACTTC.

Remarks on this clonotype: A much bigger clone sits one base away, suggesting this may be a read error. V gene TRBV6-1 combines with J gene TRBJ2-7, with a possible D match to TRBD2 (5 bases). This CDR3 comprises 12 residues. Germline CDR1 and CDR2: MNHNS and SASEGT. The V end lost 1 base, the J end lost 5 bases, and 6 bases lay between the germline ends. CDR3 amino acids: CASSEDGDEQYF. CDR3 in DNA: TGTGCCAGCAGTGAAGACGGGGACGAGCAGTACTTC.

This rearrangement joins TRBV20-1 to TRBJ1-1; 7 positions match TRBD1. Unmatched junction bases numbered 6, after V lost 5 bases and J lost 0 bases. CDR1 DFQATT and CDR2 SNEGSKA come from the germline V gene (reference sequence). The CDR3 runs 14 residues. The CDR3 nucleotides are TGCAGTGCTTACAGGGGCCTAATGAACACTGAAGCTTTCTTT. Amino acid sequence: CSAYRGLMNTEAFF.

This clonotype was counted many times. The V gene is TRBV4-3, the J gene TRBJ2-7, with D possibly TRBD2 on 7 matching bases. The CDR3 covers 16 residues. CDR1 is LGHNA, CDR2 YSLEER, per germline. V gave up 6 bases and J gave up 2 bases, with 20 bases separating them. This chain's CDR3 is CASRRPGGYSTYEQYF. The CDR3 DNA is TGCGCCAGCAGACGACCGGGGGGCTATTCTACCTACGAGCAGTACTTC.

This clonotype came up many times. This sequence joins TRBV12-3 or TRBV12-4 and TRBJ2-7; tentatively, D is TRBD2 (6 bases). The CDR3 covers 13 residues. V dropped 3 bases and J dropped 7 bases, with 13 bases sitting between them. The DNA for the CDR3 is TGTGCCAGCAGTTTGGACTACTCCCGAGAGCAGTACTTC. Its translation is CASSLDYSREQYF.

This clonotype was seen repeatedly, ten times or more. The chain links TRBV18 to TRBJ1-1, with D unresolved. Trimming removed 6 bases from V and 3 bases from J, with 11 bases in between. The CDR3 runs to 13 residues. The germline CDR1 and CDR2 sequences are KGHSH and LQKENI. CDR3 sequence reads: CASSPYPDTEAFF. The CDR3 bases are TGTGCCAGCTCCCCCTATCCGGACACTGAAGCTTTCTTT. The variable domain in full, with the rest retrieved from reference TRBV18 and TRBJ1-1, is NAGVMQNPRHLVRRRGQEARLRCSPMKGHSHVYWYRQLPEEGLKFMVYLQKENIIDESGMPKERFSAEFPKEGPSILRIQQVVRGDSAAYFCASSPYPDTEAFFGQGTRLTVV.

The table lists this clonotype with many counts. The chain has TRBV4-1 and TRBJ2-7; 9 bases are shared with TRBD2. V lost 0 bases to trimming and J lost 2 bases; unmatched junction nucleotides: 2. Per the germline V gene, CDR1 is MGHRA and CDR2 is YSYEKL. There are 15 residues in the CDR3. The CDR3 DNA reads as TGCGCCAGCAGCCAAGAGTCTAGCGGGGCCTACGAGCAGTACTTC. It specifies CASSQESSGAYEQYF.

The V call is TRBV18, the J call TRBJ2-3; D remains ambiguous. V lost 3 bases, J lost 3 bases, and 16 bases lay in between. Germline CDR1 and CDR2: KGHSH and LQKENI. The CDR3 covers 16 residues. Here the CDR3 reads CASSPFRTGMTDTQYF. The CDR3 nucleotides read TGTGCCAGCTCACCCTTTAGGACCGGTATGACAGATACGCAGTATTTT.

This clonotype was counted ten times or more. DNA for the CDR3: TGCGCCAGCAGCTTACAGGGGGCGGTGGCTAATTCACCCCTCCACTTT. The encoded protein is CASSLQGAVANSPLHF. The V call is TRBV5-1, the J call TRBJ1-6, with 9 bases aligning to TRBD1. Looked up from germline, CDR1 is SGHRS and CDR2 is YFSETQ. V gave up 2 bases and J gave up 6 bases; unmatched junction bases: 6. CDR3 size: 16 residues.

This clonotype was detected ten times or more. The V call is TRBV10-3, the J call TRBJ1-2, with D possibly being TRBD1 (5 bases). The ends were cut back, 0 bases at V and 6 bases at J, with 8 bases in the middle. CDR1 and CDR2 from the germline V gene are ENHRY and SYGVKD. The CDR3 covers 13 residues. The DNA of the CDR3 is TGTGCCATCAGTGAGTCGGCAGGGCATGGCTACACCTTC. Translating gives CAISESAGHGYTF.

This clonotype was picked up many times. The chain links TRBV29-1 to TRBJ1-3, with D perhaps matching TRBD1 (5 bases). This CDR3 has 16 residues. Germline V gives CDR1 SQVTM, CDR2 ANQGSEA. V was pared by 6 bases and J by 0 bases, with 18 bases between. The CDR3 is CSVLGGGTSSGNTIYF. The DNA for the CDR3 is TGCAGCGTCCTGGGCGGGGGAACGAGCTCTGGAAACACCATATATTTT.

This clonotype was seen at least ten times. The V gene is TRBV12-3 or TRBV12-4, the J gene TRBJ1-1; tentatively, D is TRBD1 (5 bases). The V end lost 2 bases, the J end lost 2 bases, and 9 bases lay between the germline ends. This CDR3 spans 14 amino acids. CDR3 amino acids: CASSLQGTNTEAFF. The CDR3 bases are TGTGCCAGCAGTTTACAGGGAACCAACACTGAAGCTTTCTTT.

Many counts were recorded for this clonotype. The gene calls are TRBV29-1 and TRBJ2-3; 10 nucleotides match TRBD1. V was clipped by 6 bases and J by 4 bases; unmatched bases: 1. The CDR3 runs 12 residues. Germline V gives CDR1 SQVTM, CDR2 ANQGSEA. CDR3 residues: CSVGTGADTQYF. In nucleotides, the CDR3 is TGCAGCGTAGGGACAGGGGCAGATACGCAGTATTTT.

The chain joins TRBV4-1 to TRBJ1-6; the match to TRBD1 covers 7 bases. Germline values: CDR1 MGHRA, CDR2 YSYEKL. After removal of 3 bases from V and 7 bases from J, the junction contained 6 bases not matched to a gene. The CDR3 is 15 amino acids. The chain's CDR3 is CASSQLGGGNSPLHF. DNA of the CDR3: TGCGCCAGCAGCCAGTTAGGGGGCGGGAATTCACCCCTCCACTTT.

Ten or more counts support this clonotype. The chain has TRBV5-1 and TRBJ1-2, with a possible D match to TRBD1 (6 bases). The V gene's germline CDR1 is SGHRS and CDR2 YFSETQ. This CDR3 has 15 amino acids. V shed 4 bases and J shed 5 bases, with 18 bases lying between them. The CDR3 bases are TGCGCCAGCAGCCGTCCTCCAGGGGAGGTTTATGGCTACACCTTC. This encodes CASSRPPGEVYGYTF. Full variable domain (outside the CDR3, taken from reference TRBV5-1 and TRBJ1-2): KAGVTQTPRYLIKTRGQQVTLSCSPISGHRSVSWYQQTPGQGLQFLFEYFSETQRNKGNFPGRFSGRQFSNSRSEMNVSTLELGDSALYLCASSRPPGEVYGYTFGSGTRLTVV.